This T cell receptor (beta chain) stems from a study of blood T cell repertoires in COVID-19. V was cut by 0 bases and J by 2 bases, with 12 bases left in between. Germline V gene sequence: CDR1 SGHRS, CDR2 YFSETQ. The CDR3 spans 15 residues. As processed by the authors: Reference gene primers were amplified, and this amplification served to estimate nucleated cell counts. Only in-frame clones appear in the TCRdb table, and some are missing; sequencing was by immunoSEQ multiplex PCR. V and J calls and clone size are as listed in that table; D and trimming were resolved from the DNA. The sample lists nearly 200,000 clones, 80% to 85% occurring once.

Sample: peripheral blood. The receptor was isolated from a human donor in a cohort sampled during active COVID-19. This chain connects TRBV5-1 to TRBJ2-7; D might be TRBD1 (5 bases). The CDR3 DNA is TGCGCCAGCAGCTTGGGAAGGGGTCCCACCTACGAGCAGTACTTC. This sequence encodes CASSLGRGPTYEQYF.